This TCR beta chain was sequenced for a study of early T cells in non-severe SARS-CoV-2 infection. Study-wide context: Sequencing targeted bulk RNA from unsorted whole blood, leaving chains unpaired.

The CDR3 length is 17 residues. Germline loops: CDR1 GTSNPN, CDR2 SVGIG (reference sequence). In the library, individual cDNA molecules carried attached unique molecular identifiers. TCRdb reanalysed the 5' RACE reads using MiXCR and keeps one entry per CDR3 protein. The data contain 85,000 to 100,000 distinct CDR3 sequences, 8% to 13% of them singletons. This clonotype has more than one count but fewer than ten. An end of the junction does not agree with germline; a read error may underlie this. The TCR originated in an adult who was a healthcare worker with PCR-confirmed SARS-CoV-2 infection or an uninfected control (not recorded which). Sample: whole blood, taken at baseline. This chain links TRBV30 with TRBJ2-2; 7 nucleotides align to TRBD1. Here the CDR3 reads CVWTSGTASIRTGELFF. The CDR3 DNA reads TGTGTCTGGACGTCCGGGACAGCCTCGATCCGCACCGGGGAGCTGTTTTTT.